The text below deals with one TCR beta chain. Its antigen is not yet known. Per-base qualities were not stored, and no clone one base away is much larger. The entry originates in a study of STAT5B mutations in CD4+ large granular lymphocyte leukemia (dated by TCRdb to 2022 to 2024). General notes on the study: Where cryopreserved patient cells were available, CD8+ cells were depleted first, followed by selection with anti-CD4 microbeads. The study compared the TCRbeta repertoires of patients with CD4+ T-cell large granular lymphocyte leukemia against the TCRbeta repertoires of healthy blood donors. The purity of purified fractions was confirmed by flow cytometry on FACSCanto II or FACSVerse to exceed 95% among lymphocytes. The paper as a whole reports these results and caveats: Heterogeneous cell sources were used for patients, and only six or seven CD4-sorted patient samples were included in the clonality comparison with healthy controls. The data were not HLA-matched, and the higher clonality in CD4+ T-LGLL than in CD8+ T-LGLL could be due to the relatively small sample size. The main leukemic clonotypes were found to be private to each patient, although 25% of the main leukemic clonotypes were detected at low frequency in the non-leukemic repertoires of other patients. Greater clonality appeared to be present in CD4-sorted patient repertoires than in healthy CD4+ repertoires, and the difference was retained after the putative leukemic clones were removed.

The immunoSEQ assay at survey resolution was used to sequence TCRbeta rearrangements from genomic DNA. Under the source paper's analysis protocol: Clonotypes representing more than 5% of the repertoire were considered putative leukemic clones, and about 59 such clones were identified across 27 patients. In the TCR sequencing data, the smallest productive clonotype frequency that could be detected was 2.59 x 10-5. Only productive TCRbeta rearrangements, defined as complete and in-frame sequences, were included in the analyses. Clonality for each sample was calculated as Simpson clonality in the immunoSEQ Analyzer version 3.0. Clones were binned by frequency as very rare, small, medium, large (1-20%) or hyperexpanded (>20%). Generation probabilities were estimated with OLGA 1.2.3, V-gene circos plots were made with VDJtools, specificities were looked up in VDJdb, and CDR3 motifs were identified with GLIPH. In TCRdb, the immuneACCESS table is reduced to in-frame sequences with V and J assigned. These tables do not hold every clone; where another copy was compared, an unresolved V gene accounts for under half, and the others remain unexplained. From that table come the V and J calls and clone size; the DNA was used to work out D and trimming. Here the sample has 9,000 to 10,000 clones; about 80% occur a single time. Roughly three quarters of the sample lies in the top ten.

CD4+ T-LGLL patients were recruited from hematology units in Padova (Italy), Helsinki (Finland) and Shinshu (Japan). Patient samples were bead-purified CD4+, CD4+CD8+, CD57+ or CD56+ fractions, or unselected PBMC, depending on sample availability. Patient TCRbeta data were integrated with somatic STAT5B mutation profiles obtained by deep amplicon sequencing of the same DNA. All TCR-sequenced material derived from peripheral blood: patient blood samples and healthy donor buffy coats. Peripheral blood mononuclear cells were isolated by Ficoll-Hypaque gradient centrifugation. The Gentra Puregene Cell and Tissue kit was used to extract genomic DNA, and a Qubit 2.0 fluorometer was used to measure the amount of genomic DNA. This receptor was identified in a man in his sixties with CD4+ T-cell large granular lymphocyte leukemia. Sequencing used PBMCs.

This receptor carries the CDR3 CASSQPDREDRNYGYTF. In nucleotides, the sequence is TGTGCCAGCAGCCAACCGGACAGGGAGGATCGTAACTATGGCTACACCTTC. In this chain, TRBV4-2 is recombined with TRBJ1-2, with 8 bases matching TRBD1. Spanning cysteine to phenylalanine, the CDR3 consists of 17 amino acids. Left in the record is the CDR3 DNA by itself, 51 bases read in frame from the first base. CDR1 and CDR2, per the germline V gene, are LGHNA and YNFKEQ. Trimming accounts for 2 bases at V and 1 base at J, while the number of junction bases matched to no gene is 9.